The subject of this entry is one T cell receptor (beta chain). The antigen remains undetermined. The sample originates from a study of T cell repertoires in cytomegalovirus infection. About the study: A matching HLA type, together with CMV infection, was signaled by public TCR beta signatures.

TCRdb passed the reads through MiXCR, listing each CDR3 protein once. The sample comprises about 770,000 distinct CDR3 sequences, 25% to 30% of which are singletons, and about 12% rests with the top ten. Points from the study as a whole: Pooled public TCR beta family frequency picked out CMV carriers with the relevant HLA.

V was trimmed by 4 bases and J by 1 base, leaving 13 bases between them. The CDR3 totals 16 residues. The germline CDR1 and CDR2 sequences are SGHVS and FNYEAQ. Sequenced material: cultured CD8+ T cells from PBMCs, taken from culture after CMV antigen stimulation. The TCR comes from a human donor in good health (CMV status not recorded). Some clones in this sample may be carry-over from other donors' samples. The chain recombines TRBV7-6 with TRBJ2-2; D might be TRBD2 (5 bases). The CDR3, as DNA: TGTGCCAGCAGCTCCACCCTCGGAGGGAACACCGGGGAGCTGTTTTTT. Protein: CASSSTLGGNTGELFF.